This TCR beta chain was captured by sequencing in a study of T cell repertoires in cytomegalovirus infection. Looking at the study overall: Selected CMV epitopes included recently identified HLA-C-restricted ones as well as well-studied HLA-B-restricted ones. General study results and limits: People with CMV and the relevant HLA were identified by cumulative public TCR beta family frequency.

TCRdb passed the reads through MiXCR, listing each CDR3 protein once. The sample gives approximately 990,000 distinct CDR3 sequences, around 32% of which show up once; 11% to 15% is in the top ten. The CDR3 extends over 17 amino acids. The trim removed 5 bases at V and 8 bases at J, leaving 19 bases unmatched. Germline V gene lookup returns CDR1 SGHAT and CDR2 FQNNGV. Comment on this clonotype: Its antigen is not known.

Sequencing was performed on cultured CD8+ T cells from PBMCs, taken from culture after CMV antigen stimulation. The receptor was derived from a human donor in good health (CMV status not recorded). Some clones in this sample may be carry-over from other donors' samples. The rearrangement uses TRBV11-2 and TRBJ1-2, with 8 positions matching TRBD1. CDR3 nucleotides: TGTGCCAGCAGCACCGATATGGTCGGGCAGGGGGCGCAGGGCTACACCTTC. This codes for CASSTDMVGQGAQGYTF.